This T cell receptor (beta chain) is from a study of blood T cell repertoires in COVID-19. Overall study context: COVID-19 samples, acute and convalescent, were from the United States, Italy and Spain. The analysed material was cDNA or gDNA that came from T cells, B-cell-depleted T cells, or PBMCs.

TCRdb's copy holds only in-frame clones and misses some; the assay was immunoSEQ multiplex PCR. The sample has some 300,000 clones, 70% to 90% seen once; the top ten hold 6.3%. The CDR3 extends over 12 amino acids. The V and J ends lost 4 bases and 10 bases, in that order; junction bases with no gene match: 4. Germline V lookup: CDR1 LGHDT, CDR2 YNNKEL (reference sequence). Seattle researchers signed up patients amid active infection and tracked them longitudinally. The specimen was peripheral blood. This receptor was obtained from a woman aged 45-60 years with COVID-19, enrolled during active disease. The chain is built from TRBV3-1 (or the pseudogene TRBV3-2) and TRBJ2-7; 10 bases fit TRBD1. The CDR3 loop is CASSPGQGLQYF. CDR3 nucleotides: TGTGCCAGCAGCCCGGGACAGGGGCTACAGTACTTC.